What follows are 20 T cell receptor beta chains derived from one specimen sequenced in a study of CD8+ T cells in alopecia areata. Sequencing used cDNA as its template, made by extracting RNA and reverse transcribing it. The table came from immunoSEQ multiplex PCR; TCRdb's copy has only in-frame clones and leaves some out. The data show 200,000 or so clones, approximately 45% seen once. Treatment indicated: oral pan-JAK inhibitor, 5-10 mg twice daily. Sample: CD4+ T cells sorted from blood, taken at approximately week 36, from a patient treated with tofacitinib. All receptors derive from a human donor with alopecia areata.

V is TRBV18 and J is TRBJ2-3; no firm D call. Trimming took 3 bases from V and 4 from J, leaving 11 bases between them. Per germline, CDR1 KGHSH and CDR2 LQKENI. The CDR3 is 14 residues long. The CDR3 DNA reads TGTGCCAGCTCACCGTCGGGTGGGGCAGATACGCAGTATTTT. Translation gives CASSPSGGADTQYF.

The chain couples TRBV29-1 to TRBJ1-4; D may be TRBD1 (6 bases). CDR1 is SQVTM, CDR2 ANQGSEA, per germline. The CDR3 covers 14 residues. The ends were cut back, 7 bases at V and 0 bases at J, with 12 bases in the middle. CDR3 amino acids: CSAAWGPTNEKLFF. CDR3 sequence (DNA): TGCAGCGCCGCTTGGGGGCCAACTAATGAAAAACTGTTTTTT.

This clone was seen many times. This chain links TRBV4-2 with TRBJ2-2; 7 positions agree with TRBD1. Trimming cost V 0 bases and J 1 base; bases outside gene matches: 5. The CDR3 runs 17 residues. The germline V gene encodes CDR1 LGHNA and CDR2 YNFKEQ. CDR3 in DNA: TGTGCCAGCAGCCAAGATCCGGGACAGCAGAACACCGGGGAGCTGTTTTTT. Translation gives CASSQDPGQQNTGELFF.

The chain recombines TRBV6-5 with TRBJ1-2; the D is unclear. The germline V and J ends were trimmed by 6 bases and 6 bases, with 8 bases remaining between them. The CDR3 contains 11 residues. Per the germline V gene, CDR1 is MNHEY and CDR2 is SVGAGI. The CDR3 region is CASSYMDGYTF. In DNA form, the CDR3 reads TGTGCCAGCAGCTACATGGATGGCTACACCTTC.

This clone turned up a few times. The V and J genes are TRBV30 and TRBJ1-6; 7 nucleotides match TRBD1. The CDR3 runs 14 residues. The ends lost 3 bases at V and 7 bases at J; junction bases unmatched: 6. Germline V gene sequence: CDR1 GTSNPN, CDR2 SVGIG (reference sequence). CDR3 in DNA: TGTGCCTGGAGCGCAAGGGACAGAAATTCACCCCTCCACTTT. Protein product: CAWSARDRNSPLHF. The whole variable domain, remainder taken from reference TRBV30 and TRBJ1-6, is SQTIHQWPATLVQPVGSPLSLECTVEGTSNPNLYWYRQAAGRGLQLLFYSVGIGQISSEVPQNLSASRPQDRQFILSSKKLLLSDSGFYLCAWSARDRNSPLHFGNGTRLTVT.

This clone was observed once. The chain uses TRBV9 and TRBJ2-5; 8 bases are shared with TRBD2. The ends lost 2 bases at V and 5 bases at J; junction bases unmatched: 8. Germline loops: CDR1 SGDLS, CDR2 YYNGEE. CDR3 size: 15 residues. As DNA, the CDR3 is TGTGCCAGCAGCGTCCTCGCGGGGGGACGGGAGACCCAGTACTTC. Translation: CASSVLAGGRETQYF.

This clone came up a few times. The chain is built from TRBV29-1 and TRBJ1-1; no clear D gene. The CDR3 is 14 residues long. Between the trimmed V and J ends, which lost 8 bases and 2 bases, there was a span of 18 bases. Germline values: CDR1 SQVTM, CDR2 ANQGSEA. The CDR3 loop reads CSSSLGRSNTEAFF. The CDR3 region has the DNA TGCAGCTCATCCCTCGGCCGGTCCAACACTGAAGCTTTCTTT. Complete variable domain (other parts from reference TRBV29-1 and TRBJ1-1): SAVISQKPSRDICQRGTSLTIQCQVDSQVTMMFWYRQQPGQSLTLIATANQGSEATYESGFVIDKFPISRPNLTFSTLTVSNMSPEDSSIYLCSSSLGRSNTEAFFGQGTRLTVV.

J is TRBJ2-3 and V is TRBV4-2, with 10 bases that match TRBD2. Germline V gives CDR1 LGHNA, CDR2 YNFKEQ. The CDR3 covers 16 residues. V lost 0 bases, J lost 4 bases, and 4 bases stayed unmatched. CDR3: CASSQEGSGRADTQYF. CDR3 nucleotide sequence: TGTGCCAGCAGCCAAGAAGGGAGCGGGAGGGCAGATACGCAGTATTTT.

The rearrangement links TRBV9 to TRBJ2-1; 7 bases line up with TRBD2. CDR3 length: 15 residues. With V trimmed by 0 bases and J by 4 bases, 4 bases remained unmatched. CDR1 SGDLS and CDR2 YYNGEE come from the germline V gene. CDR3 sequence: CASSVGEGSYNEQFF. In nucleotides, the CDR3 is TGTGCCAGCAGCGTAGGGGAGGGGAGTTACAATGAGCAGTTCTTC.

This clone was picked up a small number of times. The chain has TRBV15 and TRBJ2-5; D is unclear. CDR3 length: 13 residues. The germline V and J ends were trimmed by 1 base and 4 bases, with 7 bases remaining between them. In germline, CDR1 is LNHNV, CDR2 YYDKDF (reference sequence). CDR3 nucleotides: TGTGCCACCAGCAGAGTTGTGGGAGAGACCCAGTACTTC. The encoded protein is CATSRVVGETQYF.

The V gene is TRBV6-1, the J gene TRBJ2-2; TRBD1 is a possible D gene (6 bases). CDR1 MNHNS and CDR2 SASEGT come from the germline V gene. Deletions cut 11 bases from V and 7 bases from J, with 20 bases between. The CDR3 has 14 amino acids. The CDR3 DNA reads as TGTGCCGGAGGCAACAGGGCTATTAGCGGGGAGCTGTTTTTT. Protein product: CAGGNRAISGELFF.

The table lists this clone with a few counts. The gene calls are TRBV4-1 and TRBJ1-1; 7 positions agree with TRBD1. The CDR3 spans 14 residues. Trimming removed 0 bases from V and 10 bases from J; junction bases left unmatched: 8. Looked up from germline, CDR1 is MGHRA and CDR2 is YSYEKL. The CDR3 loop is CASSQDPGGLLAFF. Written as DNA, the CDR3 is TGCGCCAGCAGCCAAGATCCAGGGGGATTGTTAGCTTTCTTT.

This clone was found a few times. This sample includes further DNA sequences coding for the same CDR3. This sequence joins TRBV29-1 and TRBJ2-7, with no clear D. V dropped 1 base and J dropped 2 bases, with 6 bases sitting between them. Germline V gives CDR1 SQVTM, CDR2 ANQGSEA. The CDR3 spans 12 residues. The CDR3 region is CSVEGVAYEQYF. For the CDR3, the DNA is TGCAGCGTTGAAGGGGTAGCCTACGAGCAGTACTTC.

The J gene is TRBJ1-2, the V gene TRBV29-1, with 7 bases aligning to TRBD1. After removal of 5 bases from V and 5 bases from J, the junction contained 5 bases not matched to a gene. Germline CDR1 reads SQVTM; CDR2 reads ANQGSEA. This CDR3 is built from 12 residues. The CDR3 spells CSVSGTAYGYTF. The CDR3 region has the DNA TGCAGCGTTTCCGGGACAGCTTATGGCTACACCTTC. Full variable domain (outside the CDR3, taken from reference TRBV29-1 and TRBJ1-2): SAVISQKPSRDICQRGTSLTIQCQVDSQVTMMFWYRQQPGQSLTLIATANQGSEATYESGFVIDKFPISRPNLTFSTLTVSNMSPEDSSIYLCSVSGTAYGYTFGSGTRLTVV.

This clone showed up just a few times. V gene TRBV2 combines with J gene TRBJ2-1, with D maybe TRBD1 (5 bases). The length of the CDR3 is 15 residues. CDR1 and CDR2 from the germline V gene are SNHLY and FYNNEI. Trimming left V 4 bases short and J 1 base short, with 11 bases between. CDR3 residues: CASSVPRQSYNEQFF. CDR3 bases: TGTGCCAGCAGTGTGCCGAGACAGTCCTACAATGAGCAGTTCTTC.

CDR3 loop: CSVNNPPGNNEQYF. CDR3 DNA sequence: TGCAGCGTTAATAACCCTCCCGGGAACAACGAGCAGTACTTC. V and J are TRBV29-1 and TRBJ2-7, with D possibly matching TRBD2 (5 bases). V dropped 5 bases and J dropped 5 bases, with 19 bases sitting between them. CDR1 SQVTM and CDR2 ANQGSEA come from the germline V gene. This CDR3 comprises 14 residues.

This clone was seen a handful of times. DNA for the CDR3: TGCGCCAGCAGCCCCCTACCACCCGGGGCCAACGTCCTGACTTTC. Translating gives CASSPLPPGANVLTF. The chain links TRBV5-1 to TRBJ2-6; D is undetermined. The CDR3 length is 15 residues. From germline, CDR1 is SGHRS and CDR2 YFSETQ. Trimming left V 4 bases short and J 4 bases short, with 12 bases between.

The CDR3 region is CSVEHTENTEAFF. The CDR3 nucleotides read TGCAGCGTTGAACACACAGAGAACACTGAAGCTTTCTTT. The chain recombines TRBV29-1 with TRBJ1-1; D gene unclear. Trimming left V 2 bases short and J 1 base short, with 8 bases between. This CDR3 is built from 13 residues. Germline-derived CDR1 and CDR2 are SQVTM and ANQGSEA. Looking up the rest from reference TRBV29-1 and TRBJ1-1 gives the full variable domain: SAVISQKPSRDICQRGTSLTIQCQVDSQVTMMFWYRQQPGQSLTLIATANQGSEATYESGFVIDKFPISRPNLTFSTLTVSNMSPEDSSIYLCSVEHTENTEAFFGQGTRLTVV.

The gene calls are TRBV27 and TRBJ1-4, with 7 bases identical to TRBD1. Germline values: CDR1 MNHEY, CDR2 SMNVEV (reference sequence). The CDR3 length is 14 residues. Trimming removed 3 bases from V and 7 bases from J; junction bases left unmatched: 5. Here the CDR3 DNA reads TGTGCCAGCAGTTTGACAGGGATAGGTGAAAAACTGTTTTTT. It yields the protein CASSLTGIGEKLFF.

The chain couples TRBV6-6 to TRBJ2-3; TRBD2 matches 10 bases. Trimming at V came to 6 bases and at J to 5 bases, leaving 8 bases not matched to a gene. Germline V gene lookup returns CDR1 MNHNY and CDR2 SVGAGI (reference sequence). The CDR3 sequence is 15 residues long. CDR3 nucleotides: TGTGCCAGCAGGGGGGCTAGCGGGAGCGTAGATACGCAGTATTTT. Its protein product is CASRGASGSVDTQYF.